Listed below are T cell receptor beta chains from one sample, sequenced in a study of blood T cell repertoires in COVID-19. The protocol was immunoSEQ multiplex PCR, while the TCRdb copy is restricted to in-frame clones and leaves out a portion. Of tens of thousands of clones listed, approximately 86% are singletons. Source material: peripheral blood. All receptors come from a man aged 65 to 85 with acute or convalescent COVID-19. Both conserved end residues are part of each CDR3. D genes are given only for firm matches. Clone size appears in some rows only: once, few, many, or a class for an expanded clone.

clone_size: few
d_call: NA
j_call: TRBJ2-2
v_call: TRBV4-1
cdr3_aa: CASSQERGVTGELFF
cdr3_nt: TGCGCCAGCAGCCAAGAACGGGGAGTTACCGGGGAGCTGTTTTTT

clone_size: NA
d_call: TRBD2
j_call: TRBJ2-2
v_call: TRBV28
cdr3_aa: CASISPASGAGELFF
cdr3_nt: TGTGCCAGCATCTCCCCGGCTAGCGGGGCCGGGGAGCTGTTTTTT

clone_size: once
d_call: TRBD1
j_call: TRBJ1-5
v_call: TRBV18
cdr3_aa: CASSPDRGGQPQHF
cdr3_nt: TGTGCCAGCTCACCTGACAGGGGGGGTCAGCCCCAGCATTTT

clone_size: NA
d_call: NA
j_call: TRBJ1-4
v_call: TRBV5-1
cdr3_aa: CASSGVAGALNEKLFF
cdr3_nt: TGCGCCAGCAGCGGGGTGGCGGGAGCCCTGAATGAAAAACTGTTTTTT

clone_size: NA
d_call: NA
j_call: TRBJ2-5
v_call: TRBV5-1
cdr3_aa: CASSFRTRQTQYF
cdr3_nt: TGCGCCAGCAGCTTCCGGACAAGACAGACCCAGTACTTC

clone_size: NA
d_call: TRBD1
j_call: TRBJ2-5
v_call: TRBV29-1
cdr3_aa: CSARQGAQETQYF
cdr3_nt: TGCAGCGCCAGACAGGGGGCCCAAGAGACCCAGTACTTC

clone_size: NA
d_call: TRBD1
j_call: TRBJ1-1
v_call: TRBV18
cdr3_aa: CASSRNRGDTEAFF
cdr3_nt: TGTGCCAGCTCACGAAACAGGGGGGACACTGAAGCTTTCTTT

clone_size: NA
d_call: TRBD2
j_call: TRBJ2-5
v_call: TRBV2
cdr3_aa: CASSGSQYQRGNQETQYF
cdr3_nt: TGTGCCAGCAGTGGATCCCAATATCAGCGGGGTAATCAAGAGACCCAGTACTTC

clone_size: NA
d_call: NA
j_call: TRBJ2-3
v_call: TRBV29-1
cdr3_aa: CSVPRGSADTQYF
cdr3_nt: TGCAGCGTCCCCCGAGGGAGCGCAGATACGCAGTATTTT

clone_size: NA
d_call: NA
j_call: TRBJ1-1
v_call: TRBV7-9
cdr3_aa: CASSLSKNTEAFF
cdr3_nt: TGTGCCAGCAGCTTATCTAAGAACACTGAAGCTTTCTTT

clone_size: NA
d_call: TRBD2
j_call: TRBJ2-2
v_call: TRBV9
cdr3_aa: CASSAQGLAATGELFF
cdr3_nt: TGTGCCAGCAGCGCCCAGGGACTAGCGGCAACCGGGGAGCTGTTTTTT

clone_size: once
d_call: NA
j_call: TRBJ1-4
v_call: TRBV2
cdr3_aa: CASSSGFLNEKLFF
cdr3_nt: TGTGCCAGCAGTTCAGGATTCCTCAATGAAAAACTGTTTTTT

clone_size: NA
d_call: NA
j_call: TRBJ1-4
v_call: TRBV6-5
cdr3_aa: CASSLSQGREKLFF
cdr3_nt: TGTGCCAGCAGTTTGTCACAGGGTCGGGAAAAACTGTTTTTT

clone_size: NA
d_call: TRBD1
j_call: TRBJ2-3
v_call: TRBV10-3
cdr3_aa: CATDDRVSDTQYF
cdr3_nt: TGTGCCACCGATGACAGGGTCTCAGATACGCAGTATTTT

clone_size: NA
d_call: NA
j_call: TRBJ1-2
v_call: TRBV18
cdr3_aa: CASSPTDRQNYGYTF
cdr3_nt: TGTGCCAGCTCACCAACCGACAGGCAAAACTATGGCTACACCTTC

clone_size: NA
d_call: NA
j_call: TRBJ2-7
v_call: TRBV5-1
cdr3_aa: CASSPISTSEQYF
cdr3_nt: TGCGCCAGCAGCCCCATATCTACCTCCGAGCAGTACTTC

clone_size: NA
d_call: NA
j_call: TRBJ2-1
v_call: TRBV7-9
cdr3_aa: CASITRAGNEQFF
cdr3_nt: TGTGCCAGCATCACGCGGGCGGGCAATGAGCAGTTCTTC

clone_size: NA
d_call: TRBD2
j_call: TRBJ2-1
v_call: TRBV9
cdr3_aa: CASSVRFAGVVEQFF
cdr3_nt: TGTGCCAGCAGCGTGCGGTTTGCGGGGGTGGTTGAGCAGTTCTTC

clone_size: NA
d_call: NA
j_call: TRBJ1-5
v_call: TRBV28
cdr3_aa: CASSLGSSDQPQHF
cdr3_nt: TGTGCCAGCAGTTTGGGCAGTTCGGATCAGCCCCAGCATTTT

clone_size: NA
d_call: TRBD2
j_call: TRBJ2-7
v_call: TRBV5-4
cdr3_aa: CASSLEGTSGYEQYF
cdr3_nt: TGTGCCAGCAGCTTGGAGGGGACTAGCGGCTACGAGCAGTACTTC

clone_size: NA
d_call: NA
j_call: TRBJ2-3
v_call: TRBV20-1
cdr3_aa: CSAGGTDTQYF
cdr3_nt: TGCAGTGCCGGGGGCACAGATACGCAGTATTTT

clone_size: NA
d_call: NA
j_call: TRBJ1-3
v_call: TRBV5-1
cdr3_aa: CASSPAGVESGNTIYF
cdr3_nt: TGCGCCAGCAGCCCCGCAGGGGTCGAATCTGGAAACACCATATATTTT

clone_size: NA
d_call: NA
j_call: TRBJ1-1
v_call: TRBV18
cdr3_aa: CASSPQAGQWTEAFF
cdr3_nt: TGTGCCAGCTCACCACAAGCCGGACAGTGGACTGAAGCTTTCTTT

clone_size: NA
d_call: NA
j_call: TRBJ1-6
v_call: TRBV9
cdr3_aa: CASSVDEYNSPLHF
cdr3_nt: TGTGCCAGCAGCGTAGATGAGTATAATTCACCCCTCCACTTT

clone_size: few
d_call: TRBD1
j_call: TRBJ1-2
v_call: TRBV7-9
cdr3_aa: CASSAPGTGGAVGGYTF
cdr3_nt: TGTGCCAGCAGCGCGCCCGGGACAGGGGGCGCGGTGGGTGGCTACACCTTC

clone_size: NA
d_call: NA
j_call: TRBJ2-7
v_call: TRBV5-5
cdr3_aa: CASSHRQASSYEQYF
cdr3_nt: TGTGCCAGCAGCCACAGACAGGCGAGCTCCTACGAGCAGTACTTC

clone_size: NA
d_call: TRBD1
j_call: TRBJ1-4
v_call: TRBV4-1
cdr3_aa: CASSLTGADEKLFF
cdr3_nt: TGCGCCAGCAGCCTCACAGGGGCAGATGAAAAACTGTTTTTT

clone_size: NA
d_call: NA
j_call: TRBJ1-3
v_call: TRBV5-1
cdr3_aa: CASSSLGQGSGNTIYF
cdr3_nt: TGCGCCAGCAGCTCCCTTGGTCAGGGGAGCGGAAACACCATATATTTT